A single sample is the source of the 20 T cell receptor beta chains below, sequenced in a study of PD-L1 blockade in urothelial cancer. Noted time point: peripheral blood 6 weeks after treatment start. TCRdb keeps only in-frame clones here, not all; method: immunoSEQ multiplex PCR. The table lists 40,000 to 45,000 clones, less than 95% of them singletons, with about 7.3% in the top ten. Sequenced here: PBMCs, sampled around atezolizumab (anti-PD-L1) treatment. The source of these receptors is a man between 65 and 85 years old with urothelial cancer.

The chain recombines TRBV5-1 with TRBJ1-1, with 8 bases lining up with TRBD1. Losses at the gene ends were 4 bases for V and 0 bases for J; bases not matched to a gene: 8. Germline-derived CDR1 and CDR2 are SGHRS and YFSETQ. This CDR3 has 16 residues. Written as DNA, the CDR3 is TGCGCCAGCAGCCTCCAGGGGGCTGATATGAACACTGAAGCTTTCTTT. Amino acids: CASSLQGADMNTEAFF.

A single count supports this clone. The V and J genes are TRBV13 and TRBJ2-1, with D tentatively TRBD2 (6 bases). Germline lookup yields CDR1 PRHDT and CDR2 FYEKMQ (reference sequence). V dropped 5 bases and J dropped 12 bases, with 14 bases sitting between them. The length of the CDR3 is 12 residues. The CDR3 nucleotides are TGTGCCAGCAGCCGACTAGACCTTGGGCAGTTCTTC. Translated, it gives CASSRLDLGQFF.

The chain is built from TRBV6-1 and TRBJ2-2; D perhaps matches TRBD2 (6 bases). CDR1 is MNHNS, CDR2 SASEGT, per germline. The CDR3 contains 15 residues. V lost 5 bases and J 2 bases, leaving 12 bases between the germline ends. Written as DNA, the CDR3 is TGTGCCAGCAGTAGTCGGGAGTTTAACACCGGGGAGCTGTTTTTT. Translated: CASSSREFNTGELFF.

The chain couples TRBV28 to TRBJ2-4, with TRBD2 matching 9 bases. The germline V gene has CDR1 MDHEN and CDR2 SYDVKM. This CDR3 has 14 amino acids. The junction had 5 bases not matched to a gene; V was cut back by 6 bases and J by 5 bases. This CDR3 is CASRSSGTQNIQYF. The CDR3 DNA reads TGTGCCAGCAGGTCTAGCGGGACCCAAAACATTCAGTACTTC.

This clone appeared once. The chain employs TRBV5-4 and TRBJ2-3, with D possibly being TRBD2 (6 bases). CDR1 and CDR2 from the germline V gene are SGHNT and YYREEE (reference sequence). Between the trimmed V and J ends, which lost 4 bases and 5 bases, there was a span of 20 bases. The CDR3 runs 16 residues. As DNA, the CDR3 is TGTGCCAGCAGCAACTACGCGCGGGGCGAGGGAGATACGCAGTATTTT. It yields the protein CASSNYARGEGDTQYF. The entire variable domain, with the rest obtained from reference TRBV5-4 and TRBJ2-3, is as follows: ETGVTQSPTHLIKTRGQQVTLRCSSQSGHNTVSWYQQALGQGPQFIFQYYREEENGRGNFPPRFSGLQFPNYSSELNVNALELDDSALYLCASSNYARGEGDTQYFGPGTRLTVL.

The gene calls are TRBV5-4 and TRBJ2-1; maybe TRBD1 (6 bases). V lost 6 bases and J lost 5, with 18 bases in between. Germline V lookup: CDR1 SGHNT, CDR2 YYREEE (reference sequence). The CDR3 runs to 15 residues. The CDR3 DNA reads TGTGCCAGCACCCCCCCCGGGGACATCAACAATGAGCAGTTCTTC. It is translated as CASTPPGDINNEQFF.

This clone appeared once. V gene TRBV7-6 combines with J gene TRBJ2-7; D gene unclear. The CDR3 is 14 amino acids. The V end lost 5 bases, the J end lost 0 bases, and 11 bases lay between the germline ends. The germline gives CDR1 SGHVS, CDR2 FNYEAQ. CDR3 DNA sequence: TGTGCCAGCAGCACTATGACTGCCTCCTACGAGCAGTACTTC. As protein: CASSTMTASYEQYF.

The chain combines TRBV5-4 with TRBJ2-7, with a possible D match to TRBD2 (6 bases). Germline V CDR1 and CDR2: SGHNT, YYREEE (reference sequence). V lost 4 bases and J lost 6, with 17 bases in between. CDR3 size: 14 residues. The CDR3 region has the DNA TGTGCCAGCAGCCTAGCGCCACCCTCGGGCGAGCAGTACTTC. It is translated as CASSLAPPSGEQYF. Together with reference TRBV5-4 and TRBJ2-7, the CDR3 gives the full variable domain: ETGVTQSPTHLIKTRGQQVTLRCSSQSGHNTVSWYQQALGQGPQFIFQYYREEENGRGNFPPRFSGLQFPNYSSELNVNALELDDSALYLCASSLAPPSGEQYFGPGTRLTVT.

The V gene is TRBV27, the J gene TRBJ2-2; D is possibly TRBD2 (6 bases). V lost 2 bases and J 2 bases, leaving 15 bases between the germline ends. CDR1 is MNHEY and CDR2 is SMNVEV in the germline V gene (reference sequence). The CDR3 spans 17 residues. The CDR3 sequence is CASSLKRLVPNTGELFF. CDR3 DNA sequence: TGTGCCAGCAGTTTAAAGAGACTAGTGCCAAACACCGGGGAGCTGTTTTTT.

The chain uses TRBV13 and TRBJ2-1; 9 bases map to TRBD2. Per germline, CDR1 PRHDT and CDR2 FYEKMQ (reference sequence). Germline trimming cut 1 base from V and 5 bases from J; bases unmatched to any gene: 6. This CDR3 is built from 16 residues. The CDR3 nucleotides read TGTGCCAGCAGCTTAGTCCCCCTAGCGGGGCACAATGAGCAGTTCTTC. This codes for CASSLVPLAGHNEQFF.

The chain has TRBV28 and TRBJ2-3, with TRBD1 as a possible D gene (5 bases). V lost 6 bases, J lost 3 bases, and 16 bases lay in between. CDR3 length: 15 residues. The V gene's germline CDR1 is MDHEN and CDR2 SYDVKM. This chain's CDR3 is CASSRQPDQTDTQYF. The CDR3 coding sequence is TGTGCCAGCAGCCGACAGCCCGACCAGACAGATACGCAGTATTTT.

The genes are TRBV18 and TRBJ2-5, with D tentatively TRBD2 (5 bases). The germline V gene has CDR1 KGHSH and CDR2 LQKENI. The CDR3 covers 13 residues. V was shortened by 4 bases and J by 2 bases, with 8 bases between the two germline ends. CDR3 nucleotide sequence: TGTGCCAGCTCACGGGAGTATCAAGAGACCCAGTACTTC. Its protein product is CASSREYQETQYF.

This chain links TRBV28 with TRBJ2-4; D unresolved. The CDR3 extends over 14 amino acids. Trimming left V 6 bases short and J 2 bases short, with 11 bases between. Per the germline V gene, CDR1 is MDHEN and CDR2 is SYDVKM. The chain's CDR3 is CASSQDWTKNIQYF. The CDR3 region has the DNA TGTGCCAGCAGCCAAGACTGGACCAAAAACATTCAGTACTTC.

The chain uses TRBV28 and TRBJ1-3, with 9 bases that match TRBD1. Germline lookup yields CDR1 MDHEN and CDR2 SYDVKM. The CDR3 totals 15 residues. V gave up 6 bases and J gave up 1 base; unmatched junction bases: 4. In DNA, the CDR3 is TGTGCCAGCAGAACAGGGGGCGAATCTGGAAACACCATATATTTT. Translation gives CASRTGGESGNTIYF.

This chain connects TRBV25-1 to TRBJ2-1; 11 nucleotides align to TRBD2. From germline, CDR1 is MGHDK and CDR2 SYGVNS. The CDR3 has 17 residues. Losses at the gene ends were 7 bases for V and 4 bases for J; bases not matched to a gene: 12. CDR3 nucleotides: TGTGCCAGCATCGGGACCGCCGGGACTAGCGGTTACAATGAGCAGTTCTTC. Protein product: CASIGTAGTSGYNEQFF.

This chain links TRBV7-3 with TRBJ1-1, with TRBD1 identical over 9 bases. V shed 5 bases and J 6 bases; nucleotides not matched to a gene: 4. This CDR3 spans 13 amino acids. Per the germline V gene, CDR1 is SGHTA and CDR2 is FQGTGA. The CDR3: CASSLGTGSEAFF. DNA of the CDR3: TGTGCCAGCAGCCTCGGGACAGGGTCTGAAGCTTTCTTT.

This clone is a singleton in its sample. The V gene is TRBV27, the J gene TRBJ2-3, with 11 nucleotides matching TRBD2. Per the germline V gene, CDR1 is MNHEY and CDR2 is SMNVEV (reference sequence). After removal of 6 bases from V and 1 base from J, the junction contained 0 bases not matched to a gene. The CDR3 has 14 residues. The DNA of the CDR3 is TGTGCCAGCAGACTAGCGGGGGGCACAGATACGCAGTATTTT. It yields the protein CASRLAGGTDTQYF.

This chain joins TRBV27 and TRBJ1-5; perhaps TRBD1 as D (5 bases). Trimming pared 6 bases from V and 0 bases from J, leaving 12 bases between. Germline CDR1 is MNHEY and CDR2 is SMNVEV (reference sequence). The CDR3 is made up of 15 amino acids. This chain's CDR3 is CASSETVYSNQPQHF. CDR3 coding DNA: TGTGCCAGCAGCGAGACAGTGTATAGCAATCAGCCCCAGCATTTT.

The chain joins TRBV13 to TRBJ1-1; 10 nucleotides align to TRBD1. This CDR3 is built from 14 residues. J lost 3 bases, V lost 5 bases, and 3 bases had no gene match. Germline V gene data show CDR1 as PRHDT and CDR2 as FYEKMQ (reference sequence). The CDR3 DNA follows: TGTGCCAGCAGCACCGGACAGGGGGACACTGAAGCTTTCTTT. Protein: CASSTGQGDTEAFF.

This chain connects TRBV19 to TRBJ2-2, with D possibly TRBD2 on 5 matching bases. The germline V gene has CDR1 LNHDA and CDR2 SQIVND (reference sequence). The CDR3 is 14 residues long. Trimming shortened V by 5 bases and J by 7 bases, and 14 bases separated the two germline ends. CDR3 nucleotides: TGTGCCAGTAGTGTGGACTCTTTCTACGGGGAGCTGTTTTTT. Translated, it gives CASSVDSFYGELFF.